What follows are 17 T cell receptor beta chains derived from one specimen sequenced in a study of T cell repertoires in cytomegalovirus infection. TCRdb re-derived calls from the reads in MiXCR, one entry per CDR3 protein. Found here are approximately 170,000 distinct CDR3 sequences, under 15% of them singletons; the top ten hold around 27%. The sequenced sample was PBMCs. The receptor set was obtained from a human donor in good health (CMV status not recorded). Some clones in this sample may be carry-over from other donors' samples.

This clonotype was recorded many times. This chain joins TRBV19 and TRBJ2-2; D is perhaps TRBD1 (6 bases). Germline CDR1 is LNHDA and CDR2 is SQIVND (reference sequence). Between the trimmed V and J ends, which lost 7 bases and 7 bases, there was a span of 10 bases. The CDR3 contains 12 residues. In DNA form, the CDR3 reads TGTGCCAGTAACAGGGAGAGCGGGGAGCTGTTTTTT. This codes for CASNRESGELFF.

This chain uses TRBV20-1 with TRBJ2-3; D unresolved. V was cut by 7 bases and J by 1 base, with 21 bases left in between. Germline V CDR1 and CDR2: DFQATT, SNEGSKA (reference sequence). The CDR3 is made up of 16 amino acids. The CDR3 DNA reads as TGCAGTGGCCAGAAAGAAGCGTTGGATCGCACAGATACGCAGTATTTT. Residues: CSGQKEALDRTDTQYF.

The rearrangement uses TRBV6-2 or TRBV6-3 and TRBJ2-3; D might be TRBD1 or TRBD2, each matching 5 bases. The germline V gene encodes CDR1 MNHEY and CDR2 SVGEGT. This CDR3 contains 16 residues. V lost 4 bases and J lost 4, with 18 bases in between. The CDR3 nucleotides read TGTGCCAGCAGTTTCTCTTCGGGACCCTCCCCAGATACGCAGTATTTT. Amino acids: CASSFSSGPSPDTQYF.

This clonotype was seen repeatedly, ten times or more. In DNA form, the CDR3 reads TGTGCCAGCAGCTTAATCGGGCCGGGACAGGGGGCGTCCGGGGCCAACGTCCTGACTTTC. Residues: CASSLIGPGQGASGANVLTF. The chain links TRBV7-2 to TRBJ2-6; TRBD1 agrees at 12 bases. Trimming at V came to 2 bases and at J to 4 bases, leaving 12 bases not matched to a gene. CDR1 is SGHTA, CDR2 FQGNSA, per germline. This CDR3 has 20 residues.

This clonotype was found many times. The chain couples TRBV2 to TRBJ2-3; no definite D call. Germline V lookup: CDR1 SNHLY, CDR2 FYNNEI. Trimming shortened V by 6 bases and J by 1 base, and 14 bases separated the two germline ends. CDR3 size: 15 residues. CDR3 coding DNA: TGTGCCAGCAGGGGGTCATTCTATCGCACAGATACGCAGTATTTT. Translated: CASRGSFYRTDTQYF.

About this clonotype itself: It may be a read error: a sequence one base away is much more abundant. The chain combines TRBV7-3 with TRBJ2-1, with a tentative D call TRBD2 (6 bases). Germline values: CDR1 SGHTA, CDR2 FQGTGA. The CDR3 is 14 amino acids. In DNA, the CDR3 is TGTGCCAGCAGCTTGACCCGAGGAGGGACTGAGCGGTTCTTC. This encodes CASSLTRGGTERFF.

This clonotype was seen more than once but under ten times. V usage is TRBV10-1 and J usage is TRBJ2-2; 7 nucleotides line up with TRBD1. This CDR3 has 16 residues. Germline loops: CDR1 WNHNN, CDR2 SYGVQD (reference sequence). J gave up 2 bases and V 3 bases, and 6 bases lay outside the gene matches. The CDR3 here is CASSDSDRVNTGELFF. Written as DNA, the CDR3 is TGCGCCAGCAGTGATTCTGACAGGGTCAACACCGGGGAGCTGTTTTTT.

About this clonotype itself: The conserved final phenylalanine or tryptophan is absent from the CDR3, which likely points to a read error. The limits of the CDR3 on the DNA are not certain, so only TCRdb's listed CDR3 is given. The chain is built from TRBV7-8 and TRBJ1-1. The CDR3 adds up to 15 amino acids, both ends counted. The germline gives CDR1 SGHVS, CDR2 FQNEAQ. Here the CDR3 reads CASSSDGTLNTEVFL.

This chain joins TRBV30 and TRBJ1-2; no firm D call. V lost 2 bases to trimming and J lost 5 bases, with 6 bases between them. The CDR3 is made up of 11 amino acids. CDR1 is GTSNPN, CDR2 SVGIG, per germline (reference sequence). The CDR3: CAWSNQYGYTF. CDR3 nucleotides: TGTGCCTGGAGTAATCAGTATGGCTACACCTTC.

This clonotype has ten or more counts. V is TRBV7-2 and J is TRBJ2-1; D ambiguous. This CDR3 is built from 12 residues. V was trimmed by 6 bases and J by 7 bases, leaving 10 bases between them. Germline CDR1 and CDR2: SGHTA and FQGNSA. CDR3 bases: TGTGCCAGCAGTCCCCGATATAATGAGCAGTTCTTC. Translated, it gives CASSPRYNEQFF. The variable domain in full, completed from reference TRBV7-2 and TRBJ2-1, reads GAGVSQSPSNKVTEKGKDVELRCDPISGHTALYWYRQSLGQGLEFLIYFQGNSAPDKSGLPSDRFSAERTGGSVSTLTIQRTQQEDSAVYLCASSPRYNEQFFGPGTRLTVL.

This clonotype came up many times. This rearrangement joins TRBV7-6 to TRBJ2-1; 8 bases match TRBD2. The CDR3 runs 15 residues. V shed 5 bases, J shed 2 bases, and the junction held 5 bases outside the gene matches. Looked up from germline, CDR1 is SGHVS and CDR2 is FNYEAQ. As DNA, the CDR3 is TGTGCCAGCAGCCGGCCGGGGGGGGCCTACAATGAGCAGTTCTTC. This codes for CASSRPGGAYNEQFF.

This clonotype was observed a handful of times. The rearrangement uses TRBV28 and TRBJ2-2, with D perhaps TRBD2 (6 bases). CDR1 and CDR2 (germline): MDHEN, SYDVKM. The CDR3 is 15 residues long. V was shortened by 5 bases and J by 5 bases, with 15 bases between the two germline ends. The CDR3 DNA reads as TGTGCCAGCAGTGGCGGCGGAGCGGGTACCGGGGAGCTGTTTTTT. Translation: CASSGGGAGTGELFF.

In nucleotides, the CDR3 is TGTGCCAGCAGCTTAGCTGACTCCCGGGGCAATGAGCAGTTCTTC. Protein sequence: CASSLADSRGNEQFF. The chain employs TRBV7-2 and TRBJ2-1; a possible D gene is TRBD2 (5 bases). V lost 0 bases to trimming and J lost 6 bases, with 12 bases between them. The germline gives CDR1 SGHTA, CDR2 FQGNSA. CDR3 length: 15 residues.

Ten or more counts support this clonotype. The chain couples TRBV20-1 to TRBJ1-6; D not certain. The CDR3 has 15 residues. V gave up 0 bases and J gave up 4 bases, with 10 bases separating them. Germline V gene data show CDR1 as DFQATT and CDR2 as SNEGSKA (reference sequence). CDR3 loop: CSARDAAGYNSPLHF. CDR3 sequence (DNA): TGCAGTGCTAGAGATGCGGCGGGGTATAATTCACCCCTCCACTTT.

Ten or more counts support this clonotype. This sequence joins TRBV4-2 and TRBJ2-7; 8 bases map to TRBD1. V was pared by 1 base and J by 1 base, with 3 bases of the junction left unmatched. There are 15 residues in the CDR3. Germline-derived CDR1 and CDR2 are LGHNA and YNFKEQ. CDR3 coding DNA: TGTGCCAGCAGCCAAGCAGGGGGCGCGTCCTACGAGCAGTACTTC. It yields the protein CASSQAGGASYEQYF.

This clonotype appeared a few times. The genes are TRBV2 and TRBJ1-6; maybe TRBD1 (6 bases). V was trimmed by 6 bases and J by 9 bases, leaving 12 bases between them. CDR1 and CDR2 from the germline V gene are SNHLY and FYNNEI. The CDR3 spans 13 residues. This CDR3 reads CASREQGSSPLHF. CDR3 in DNA: TGTGCCAGCAGGGAACAGGGAAGTTCACCCCTCCACTTT.

V and J are TRBV18 and TRBJ1-1; TRBD1 might be the D (5 bases). The CDR3 contains 14 residues. Between the trimmed V and J ends, which lost 2 bases and 6 bases, there was a span of 13 bases. The germline gives CDR1 KGHSH, CDR2 LQKENI. The CDR3 region is CASSPWGNNAEAFF. The CDR3 DNA is TGTGCCAGCTCACCATGGGGGAACAACGCTGAAGCTTTCTTT.